The 20 T cell receptor beta chains in this list originate from one sample, sequenced in a study of molecular identifiers for immune sequencing clone quantification. MiXCR was run by TCRdb on the PCR reads, yielding one entry per CDR3 protein. The data contain about 500,000 distinct CDR3 sequences, roughly 24% of them singletons. The specimen sequenced was naive CD8+ T cells from blood, with Jurkat cell RNA spiked in. Described subset: FACS-sorted CD8+CD4-CCR7+CD45RA+ naive T cells. The origin of the receptors is a human donor in good health. Some libraries in this study had Jurkat cell RNA spiked in.

This clonotype was seen just once. The junction departs from the called germline gene at one end, perhaps through a read error. The J gene is TRBJ1-5, the V gene TRBV2; D not certain. Germline-derived CDR1 and CDR2 are SNHLY and FYNNEI. This CDR3 comprises 13 residues. This CDR3 is CAGSEDRAQPQHF. CDR3 bases: TGTGCCGGCAGTGAAGATCGGGCTCAGCCCCAGCATTTT.

The chain links TRBV4-3 to TRBJ2-7, with TRBD2 as a possible D gene (6 bases). Germline loops: CDR1 LGHNA, CDR2 YSLEER. The CDR3 is 17 residues long. Between the trimmed V and J ends, which lost 0 bases and 0 bases, there was a span of 15 bases. DNA for the CDR3: TGCGCCAGCAGCCAAGATCGGTGGGGGGTTCTCTCCTACGAGCAGTACTTC. As protein: CASSQDRWGVLSYEQYF.

This sequence joins TRBV6-2 or TRBV6-3 and TRBJ1-5; 7 bases are shared with TRBD1. Trimming took 0 bases from V and 4 from J; bases not matched to a gene: 15. Germline V gene data show CDR1 as MNHEY and CDR2 as SVGEGT. The CDR3 runs 19 residues. DNA of the CDR3: TGTGCCAGCAGTTACTCGAGCGGGACAGAAGCCTCGGATAATCAGCCCCAGCATTTT. Amino acids: CASSYSSGTEASDNQPQHF.

This clonotype was seen a handful of times. J is TRBJ2-1 and V is TRBV5-6, with a possible D match to TRBD2 (7 bases). The germline V gene encodes CDR1 SGHDT and CDR2 YYEEEE. The length of the CDR3 is 14 residues. With 2 bases removed from V and 4 bases from J, the gap between germline ends came to 10 bases. CDR3 in amino acids: CASSLAGHYNEQFF. The CDR3 region has the DNA TGTGCCAGCAGCTTAGCGGGACATTACAATGAGCAGTTCTTC.

This clonotype was seen a handful of times. The chain combines TRBV3-2 with TRBJ2-7; the table's D call of TRBD2 was not tested on the DNA. TRBV3-2 is given as a pseudogene. This CDR3 is built from 21 residues. CDR3 region: CASSQDRGGGPAELLPYEQYF. The CDR3 DNA reads as TGTGCCAGCAGCCAAGATCGCGGAGGAGGTCCGGCGGAACTGCTCCCTTACGAGCAGTACTTC.

This clonotype was seen more than once but under ten times. This chain links TRBV14 with TRBJ1-4, with 9 nucleotides matching TRBD1. CDR3 length: 17 residues. The trim removed 0 bases at V and 6 bases at J, leaving 8 bases unmatched. The germline V gene has CDR1 SGHDN and CDR2 FVKESK. The CDR3 nucleotides read TGTGCCAGCAGCCAAGAAGGGGATGGGACAGGGTATGAAAAACTGTTTTTT. This encodes CASSQEGDGTGYEKLFF.

The chain carries TRBV7-9 and TRBJ2-1; no reliable D call. The CDR3 spans 15 residues. CDR1 SEHNR and CDR2 FQNEAQ come from the germline V gene (reference sequence). The germline V and J ends were trimmed by 3 bases and 6 bases, with 15 bases remaining between them. The DNA of the CDR3 is TGTGCCAGCAGCTTCTCCTACGACTTCATCAATGAGCAGTTCTTC. This translates into CASSFSYDFINEQFF. Full variable domain (outside the CDR3, taken from reference TRBV7-9 and TRBJ2-1): DTGVSQNPRHKITKRGQNVTFRCDPISEHNRLYWYRQTLGQGPEFLTYFQNEAQLEKSRLLSDRFSAERPKGSFSTLEIQRTEQGDSAMYLCASSFSYDFINEQFFGPGTRLTVL.

Regarding this clonotype: The final CDR3 position lacks the conserved phenylalanine or tryptophan, pointing to a likely read error. The chain has TRBV27 and TRBJ2-7; tentatively, D is TRBD1 (7 bases). The CDR3 is 13 amino acids. V was clipped by 3 bases and J by 6 bases, with 12 bases between them. Looked up from germline, CDR1 is MNHEY and CDR2 is SMNVEV (reference sequence). The CDR3 reads CASSLSGGGEQYS. CDR3 DNA: TGTGCCAGCAGTTTGTCAGGGGGAGGCGAGCAGTACTCC.

This clonotype was observed many times. V gene TRBV5-6 combines with J gene TRBJ1-1; D remains unclear. Trimming removed 0 bases at V and 3 bases at J, with 9 bases between. Germline CDR1 SGHDT, CDR2 YYEEEE. CDR3 size: 14 residues. CDR3 loop: CASSLDGFDTEAFF. CDR3 bases: TGTGCCAGCAGCTTGGACGGATTTGACACTGAAGCTTTCTTT.

A few counts support this clonotype. V gene TRBV20-1 combines with J gene TRBJ2-7; D gene unclear. CDR3 length equals 13 residues. V gave up 3 bases and J gave up 7 bases, with 16 bases separating them. Germline assignment: CDR1 DFQATT and CDR2 SNEGSKA (reference sequence). The CDR3 DNA reads TGCAGTGCTAGGGGTACCGGTTTAAGAGAGCAGTACTTC. Protein sequence: CSARGTGLREQYF.

This clonotype has only a few counts. The chain joins TRBV14 to TRBJ2-7; D may be TRBD1 (5 bases). The germline CDR1 and CDR2 sequences are SGHDN and FVKESK. The V and J ends lost 3 bases and 7 bases respectively, with 25 bases between them. The CDR3 extends over 17 amino acids. CDR3 residues: CASSQPVGVRWLREQYF. CDR3 sequence (DNA): TGTGCCAGCAGCCAGCCGGTAGGGGTCCGGTGGTTGAGGGAGCAGTACTTC.

In this sample, this clonotype turned up a few times. CDR3 region: CASSLTAERYEQYF. For the CDR3, the DNA is TGTGCCAGCAGCTTGACGGCAGAGCGCTACGAGCAGTACTTC. The rearrangement joins TRBV11-2 to TRBJ2-7; no clear D. Between the trimmed V and J ends, which lost 3 bases and 3 bases, there was a span of 12 bases. The CDR3 runs 14 residues. The germline CDR1 and CDR2 sequences are SGHAT and FQNNGV. Drawing the rest from reference TRBV11-2 and TRBJ2-7, the complete variable domain is EAGVAQSPRYKIIEKRQSVAFWCNPISGHATLYWYQQILGQGPKLLIQFQNNGVVDDSQLPKDRFSAERLKGVDSTLKIQPAKLEDSAVYLCASSLTAERYEQYFGPGTRLTVT.

This chain joins TRBV30 and TRBJ1-4; 7 bases align to TRBD1. The length of the CDR3 is 12 residues. CDR1 GTSNPN and CDR2 SVGIG come from the germline V gene (reference sequence). V lost 3 bases to trimming and J lost 12 bases; unmatched junction nucleotides: 7. The CDR3 loop reads CAWREGALQLFF. CDR3 DNA: TGTGCCTGGAGGGAGGGGGCTCTTCAACTGTTTTTT. The full variable domain, with the rest looked up from reference TRBV30 and TRBJ1-4, is SQTIHQWPATLVQPVGSPLSLECTVEGTSNPNLYWYRQAAGRGLQLLFYSVGIGQISSEVPQNLSASRPQDRQFILSSKKLLLSDSGFYLCAWREGALQLFFGSGTQLSVL.

For this clonotype: This may be a read error, as it is one base from a much larger clone. V usage is TRBV5-3 and J usage is TRBJ1-1; D may be TRBD1 (6 bases). TRBV5-3 is marked as an open reading frame, function uncertain. This CDR3 comprises 16 residues. The DNA for the CDR3 is TGTGCCAGCAGCATCAGGGGTGGGGGACTGAACACTGAAGCTCTCTTT. This translates into CASSIRGGGLNTEALF.

Note on this clonotype: A much larger clonotype is one base distant, so this may be a read error. The chain is built from TRBV5-1 and TRBJ2-5; D may match TRBD1 or TRBD2 (5 bases each). V lost 0 bases and J 1 base, leaving 13 bases between the germline ends. The CDR3 loop spans 16 amino acids. Per the germline V gene, CDR1 is SGHRS and CDR2 is YFSETQ. CDR3 region: CASSLVIARGQETQYF. The CDR3 nucleotides read TGCGCCAGCAGCTTGGTGATAGCGAGGGGCCAAGAGACCCAGTACTTC.

This clonotype has a count of ten or more. The chain links TRBV6-5 to TRBJ2-7; D tentatively reads TRBD1 or TRBD2 (6 bases each). The V gene's germline CDR1 is MNHEY and CDR2 SVGAGI. The CDR3 is 12 amino acids. Trimming took off 6 bases at V and 7 bases at J, with 13 bases between the two ends. Written as DNA, the CDR3 is TGTGCCAGCAGACAGACAGGAGGGGAGCAGTACTTC. Its translation: CASRQTGGEQYF.

This clonotype was observed a few times. This rearrangement joins TRBV12-3 or TRBV12-4 to TRBJ2-7; 10 positions agree with TRBD1. The CDR3 extends over 15 amino acids. V dropped 4 bases and J dropped 3; count of bases not matched to a gene: 6. The CDR3 reads CASSWPGQGFYEQYF. DNA of the CDR3: TGTGCCAGCAGTTGGCCGGGACAGGGGTTCTACGAGCAGTACTTC.

The table lists this clonotype with many counts. The chain links TRBV5-1 to TRBJ2-6, with D unclear. The CDR3 covers 18 residues. Germline values: CDR1 SGHRS, CDR2 YFSETQ. With 4 bases removed from V and 4 bases from J, the gap between germline ends came to 21 bases. The CDR3 DNA reads TGCGCCAGCAGCCTCCTCTACGCTCAGCGCGCAGGGGCCAACGTCCTGACTTTC. This gives the protein CASSLLYAQRAGANVLTF.

A few counts support this clonotype. The chain is built from TRBV6-2 or TRBV6-3 and TRBJ1-6, with 7 bases lining up with TRBD1. CDR1 MNHEY and CDR2 SVGEGT come from the germline V gene. CDR3 length: 16 residues. J was trimmed by 4 bases and V by 5 bases; bases with no gene match: 8. DNA for the CDR3: TGTGCCAGCAGTGGTTTCGGGGGACAGTATAATTCACCCCTCCACTTT. It is translated as CASSGFGGQYNSPLHF.

As to this clonotype: A read error may explain this, as a much larger clone is one base away. Because the CDR3 is missing its conserved closing phenylalanine or tryptophan, this is likely a read error. The V call is TRBV5-1, the J call TRBJ2-5; possibly TRBD1 or TRBD2 for D (6 bases each). This CDR3 comprises 17 residues. Germline CDR1 is SGHRS and CDR2 is YFSETQ. The V end lost 0 bases, the J end lost 2 bases, and 17 bases lay between the germline ends. The CDR3 DNA reads TGCGCCAGCAGCTTGGCCGGGGGCCAGGTCCAGCAAGAGACCCAGTACCTC. Amino acid sequence: CASSLAGGQVQQETQYL.